This TCR beta chain was observed in a study of Ad26.COV2.S vaccination and SARS-CoV-2 variants. Study context: A participant enrolled in the COV1001 Ad26.COV2.S trial arm provided the sample. Once or twice, 56 days apart, Ad26.COV2.S was delivered intramuscularly. Study-wide results and caveats: Breadth, reportedly substantial, characterized the spike-specific CD8+ and CD4+ T cell responses after vaccination.

Specified treatment: around 19 received Ad26.COV2.S at low or high dose, single or two shots; about 5 received placebo; per-sample allocation not given. Day 63 following the first vaccine or placebo injection was when the samples were taken. The individual, an adult aged 18-55 years, was a donor in Boston. Sequenced by immunoSEQ multiplex PCR; TCRdb stores in-frame clones only, minus some. The sample holds about 470,000 clones, roughly 87% seen once. V lost 6 bases, J lost 0 bases, and 14 bases lay in between. The CDR3 is 15 residues long. Germline V CDR1 and CDR2: LNHDA, SQIVND (reference sequence). About this clone: Its cognate antigen is unknown.

The chain links TRBV19 to TRBJ1-2, with unresolved D. The specimen comprised peripheral blood, sampled in a trial of Ad26.COV2.S vaccine versus placebo. This TCR derives from a person between 18 and 59 years old who received the Ad26.COV2.S COVID-19 vaccine or a placebo. The CDR3: CASSADGIANYGYTF. CDR3 nucleotides: TGTGCCAGTAGCGCTGACGGGATAGCTAACTATGGCTACACCTTC.